Sequencing of this T cell receptor (beta chain) was carried out in a study of cytomegalovirus exposure and HLA in healthy donors. The study ran its PCR with 60 Vbeta and 13 Jbeta primers. Measured with immunoSEQ multiplex PCR; TCRdb has only the in-frame clones, and not every one. Of about 210,000 clones in the sample, roughly 77% were seen once. Study results and caveats: V- and J-gene trimming of TCR beta was linked (in a later analysis) to a missense DCLRE1C variant.

Germline CDR1 reads MDHEN; CDR2 reads SYDVKM. Trimming removed 5 bases from V and 6 bases from J; junction bases left unmatched: 9. CDR3 length: 14 residues. This clone was seen more than once but under ten times. Its antigen remains unidentified. This receptor was identified in a male donor in good health and CMV-seropositive. The genes are TRBV28 and TRBJ1-2; 7 nucleotides align to TRBD1. Sequenced sample: PBMCs. DNA for the CDR3: TGTGCCAGCAGTCCGGGGACAGTGCATCATGGCTACACCTTC. Residues: CASSPGTVHHGYTF.